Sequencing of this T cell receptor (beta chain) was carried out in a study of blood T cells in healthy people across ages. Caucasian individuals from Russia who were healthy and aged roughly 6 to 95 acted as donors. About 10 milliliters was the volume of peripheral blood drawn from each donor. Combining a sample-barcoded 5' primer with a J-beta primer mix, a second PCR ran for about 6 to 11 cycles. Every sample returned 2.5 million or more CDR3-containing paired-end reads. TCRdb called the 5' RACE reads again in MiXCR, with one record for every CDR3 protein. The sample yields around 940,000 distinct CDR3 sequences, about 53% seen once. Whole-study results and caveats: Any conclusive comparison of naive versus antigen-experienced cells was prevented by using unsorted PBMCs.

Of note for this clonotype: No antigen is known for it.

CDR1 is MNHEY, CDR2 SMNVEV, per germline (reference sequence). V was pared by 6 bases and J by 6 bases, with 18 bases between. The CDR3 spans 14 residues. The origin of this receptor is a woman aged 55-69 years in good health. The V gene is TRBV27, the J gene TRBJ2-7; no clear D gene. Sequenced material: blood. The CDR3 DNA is TGTGCCAGCAGGCCCCCATGGCCTATCGCCGAGCAGTACTTC. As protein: CASRPPWPIAEQYF.